This T cell receptor (beta chain) was identified during a study of blood T cell repertoires in COVID-19 (dated by TCRdb to 2020 to 2022). Describing the broader study: Collaborator samples came from the United States, Italy and Spain and covered acute and convalescent phases of COVID-19. The material from the prospective study consisted of cDNA or gDNA derived from T cells, B-cell-depleted T cells, or PBMCs. Sample metadata almost always included a de-identified subject ID, COVID-19 status, age in years and sex. Deeply sampled blood TCRbeta repertoires from subjects exposed to, actively infected with, or recovered from COVID-19 were included in the dataset. Samples were obtained from the ongoing ImmuneRACE study (first 160 participants) and from 950 to 1,500 subjects provided by 6 global collaborators. The repertoires were released in a freely available public database intended as a resource for research on the immune response to SARS-CoV-2. Where available, HLA class I and class II types were taken from metadata supplied by the sample provider and were not determined by assay-based typing. What the work shows at the level of the full study, not this receptor alone: The amount of clinical and demographic metadata varied by source and participant and was provided uncurated.

The germline V gene sets CDR1 to MNHNS and CDR2 to SASEGT. The germline V and J ends show losses of 3 bases and 5 bases respectively, and no gene match explains 4 bases of the junction. The CDR3 starts with the cysteine, ends with the phenylalanine, and has 14 residues. Just CDR3 DNA is preserved here, 42 bases in frame from base 1. Whole blood was collected in K2EDTA tubes by collaborating institutions according to the institutions' own protocols. Collaborator samples were shipped for TCRbeta analysis as frozen whole blood, isolated PBMCs, or DNA extracted from either sample type. TCRbeta CDR3 regions were amplified from genomic DNA by means of the immunoSEQ Assay, a bias-controlled multiplex PCR. As for how the authors treated the data: Within the assay, amplification of reference gene primers was used to estimate how many nucleated cells each sample contained. To quantify the absolute abundance of each unique TCRbeta CDR3 rearrangement, sequence reads were collapsed and filtered. For each sample, productive Simpson clonality was calculated as the square root of Simpson's diversity index across productive rearrangements. In its TCRdb copy, this immuneACCESS table keeps in-frame sequences only and misses some clones. Where compared with another copy, unresolved V genes explain less than half of these, and the others have no known cause. V and J calls and clone size are as listed in that table; D and trimming were resolved from the DNA. This sample is represented by fewer than 100,000 clones; 86% of them were singletons. The ten largest clones capture around a sixth of the sample.

On this clone: Its recognized antigen is unknown. The input lacks base qualities; no much larger clone sits a single base away.

Here the chain combines TRBV6-1 and TRBJ1-2; 9 of the junction bases match TRBD1. Sequencing was done on a sample of peripheral blood. This clonotype was obtained from a man older than 75 in a cohort sampled during active COVID-19. The CDR3: CASSDGQGLYGYTF. The nucleotide sequence is TGTGCCAGCAGTGACGGACAGGGGTTGTATGGCTACACCTTC.